The 2 T cell receptor beta chains given below trace back to one sample, sequenced in a study of human T cells and chemical hapten exposure. The time point was: patch test 1, 2 weeks after DPC sensitization. Treatment given: therapeutic diphenylcyclopropenone sensitization with weekly scalp DPC. TCRdb re-called the RACE reads with MiXCR, one entry per CDR3 protein. This sample has around 190,000 distinct CDR3 sequences, with 20% to 25% found just once. The sequencing here drew on whole blood, taken in connection with sensitization to the hapten diphenylcyclopropenone (DPC). Every receptor here comes from a woman aged 50 to 60 with alopecia areata. Some clones in this sample may be carry-over from other donors' samples.

This clonotype has a handful of counts. The CDR3: CSAPEPGRSNQPQHF. The CDR3 nucleotides read TGCAGTGCTCCCGAACCGGGACGTAGCAATCAGCCCCAGCATTTT. V and J are TRBV20-1 and TRBJ1-5; maybe TRBD1 (5 bases). V lost 5 bases and J 0 bases, leaving 14 bases between the germline ends. The CDR3 loop spans 15 amino acids. The germline gives CDR1 DFQATT, CDR2 SNEGSKA (reference sequence).

CDR3 residues: CASSASGTSYNEQFF. The DNA for the CDR3 is TGTGCCAGCAGCGCTAGCGGGACCTCCTACAATGAGCAGTTCTTC. The gene calls are TRBV7-9 and TRBJ2-1; 9 bases are a match to TRBD2. V was clipped by 5 bases and J by 0 bases; unmatched bases: 2. This CDR3 contains 15 residues. Germline CDR1 reads SEHNR; CDR2 reads FQNEAQ (reference sequence).